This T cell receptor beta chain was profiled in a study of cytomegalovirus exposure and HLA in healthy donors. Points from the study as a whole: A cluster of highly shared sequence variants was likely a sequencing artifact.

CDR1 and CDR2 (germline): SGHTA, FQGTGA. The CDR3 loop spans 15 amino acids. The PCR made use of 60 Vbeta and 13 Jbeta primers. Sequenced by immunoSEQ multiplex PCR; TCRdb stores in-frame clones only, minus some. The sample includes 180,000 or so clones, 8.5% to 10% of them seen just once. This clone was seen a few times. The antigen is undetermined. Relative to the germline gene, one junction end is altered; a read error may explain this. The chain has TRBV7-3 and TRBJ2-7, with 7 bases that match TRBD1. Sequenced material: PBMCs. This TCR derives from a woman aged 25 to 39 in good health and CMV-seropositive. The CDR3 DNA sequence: TGTGCCAGCAGCCTAACAGGGGCAGGGCTTGGGGAGCAGTACTTC. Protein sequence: CASSLTGAGLGEQYF.